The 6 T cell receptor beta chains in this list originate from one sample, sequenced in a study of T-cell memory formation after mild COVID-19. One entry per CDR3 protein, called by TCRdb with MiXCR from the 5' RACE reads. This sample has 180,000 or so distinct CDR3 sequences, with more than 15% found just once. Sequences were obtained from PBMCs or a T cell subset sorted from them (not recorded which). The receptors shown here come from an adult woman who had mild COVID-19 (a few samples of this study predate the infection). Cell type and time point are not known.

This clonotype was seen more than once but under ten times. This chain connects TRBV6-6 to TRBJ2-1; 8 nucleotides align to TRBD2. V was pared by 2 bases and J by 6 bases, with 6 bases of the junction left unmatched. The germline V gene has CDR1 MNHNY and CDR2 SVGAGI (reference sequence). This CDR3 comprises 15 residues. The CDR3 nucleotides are TGTGCCAGCAGTTACGGCGGGGGGCCTGGCAATGAGCAGTTCTTC. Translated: CASSYGGGPGNEQFF.

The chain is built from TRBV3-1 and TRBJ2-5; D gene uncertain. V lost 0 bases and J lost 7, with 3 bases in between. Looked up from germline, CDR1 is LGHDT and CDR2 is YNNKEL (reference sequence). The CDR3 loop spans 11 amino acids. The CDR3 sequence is CASSQEMTQYF. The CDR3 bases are TGTGCCAGCAGCCAAGAGATGACCCAGTACTTC.

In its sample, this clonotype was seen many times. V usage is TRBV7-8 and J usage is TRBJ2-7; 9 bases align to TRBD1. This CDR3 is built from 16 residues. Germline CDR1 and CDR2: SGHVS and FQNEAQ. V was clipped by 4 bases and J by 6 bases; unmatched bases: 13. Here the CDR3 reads CASSSVNRDRAREQYF. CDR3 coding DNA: TGTGCCAGCAGCTCTGTCAACCGGGACAGGGCCCGCGAGCAGTACTTC.

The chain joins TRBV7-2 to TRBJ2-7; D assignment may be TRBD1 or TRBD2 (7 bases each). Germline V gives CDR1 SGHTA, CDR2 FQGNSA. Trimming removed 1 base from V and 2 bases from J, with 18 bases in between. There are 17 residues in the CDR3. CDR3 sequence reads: CASSLVLAGGVPYEQYF. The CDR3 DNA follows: TGTGCCAGCAGCTTAGTCCTTGCAGGGGGGGTACCCTACGAGCAGTACTTC.

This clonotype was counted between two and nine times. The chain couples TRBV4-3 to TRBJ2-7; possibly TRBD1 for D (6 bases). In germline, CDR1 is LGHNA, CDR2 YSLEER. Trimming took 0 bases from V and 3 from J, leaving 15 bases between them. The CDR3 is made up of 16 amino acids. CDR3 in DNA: TGCGCCAGCAGCCAAGATGTCTGGAGCAGGGGCTACGAGCAGTACTTC. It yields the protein CASSQDVWSRGYEQYF.

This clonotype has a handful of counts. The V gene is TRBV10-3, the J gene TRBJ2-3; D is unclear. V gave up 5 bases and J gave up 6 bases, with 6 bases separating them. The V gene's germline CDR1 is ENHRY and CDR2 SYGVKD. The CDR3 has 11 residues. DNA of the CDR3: TGTGCCATCAGTTCCACGGATACGCAGTATTTT. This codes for CAISSTDTQYF.